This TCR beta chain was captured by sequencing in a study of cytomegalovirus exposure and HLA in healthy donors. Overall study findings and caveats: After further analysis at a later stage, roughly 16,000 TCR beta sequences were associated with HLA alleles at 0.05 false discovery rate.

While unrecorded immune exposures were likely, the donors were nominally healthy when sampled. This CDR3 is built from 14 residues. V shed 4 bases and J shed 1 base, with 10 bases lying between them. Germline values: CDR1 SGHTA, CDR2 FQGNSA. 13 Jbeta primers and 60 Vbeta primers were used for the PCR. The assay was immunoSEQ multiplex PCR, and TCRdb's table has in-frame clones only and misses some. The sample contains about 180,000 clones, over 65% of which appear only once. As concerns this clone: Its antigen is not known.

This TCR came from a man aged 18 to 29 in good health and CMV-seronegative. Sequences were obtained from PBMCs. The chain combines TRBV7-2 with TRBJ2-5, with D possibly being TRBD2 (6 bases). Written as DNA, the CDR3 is TGTGCCAGCAGCTGGACTACCCTCCAAGAGACCCAGTACTTC. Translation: CASSWTTLQETQYF.